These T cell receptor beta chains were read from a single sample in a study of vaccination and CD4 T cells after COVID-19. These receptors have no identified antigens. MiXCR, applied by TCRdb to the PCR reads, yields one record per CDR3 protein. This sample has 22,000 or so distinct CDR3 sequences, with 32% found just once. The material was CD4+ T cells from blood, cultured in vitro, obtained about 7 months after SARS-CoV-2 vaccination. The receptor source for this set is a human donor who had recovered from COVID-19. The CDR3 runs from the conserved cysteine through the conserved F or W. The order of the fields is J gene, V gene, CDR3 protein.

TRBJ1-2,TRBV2,CASSAEGASPTYGYTF
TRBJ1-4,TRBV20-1,CSARAGGAGEKLFF
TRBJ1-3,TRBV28,CASSFAWAENTIYF
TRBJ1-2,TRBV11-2,CASSPSRDSSYGYTF
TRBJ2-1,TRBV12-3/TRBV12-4,CASRLPPELYNEQFF
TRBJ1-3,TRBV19,CASSIVGTGNTIYF
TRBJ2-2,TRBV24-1,CATSDPSAAGELFF
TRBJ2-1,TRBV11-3,CASSLPRTSGRALSNEQFF
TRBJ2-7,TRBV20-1,CSEEAGTRAYEQYF
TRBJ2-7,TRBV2,CASAGRGPYEQYF
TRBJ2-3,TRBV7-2,CASSLLAGGSTDTQYF
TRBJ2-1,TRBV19,CASSISGTALYNEQFF
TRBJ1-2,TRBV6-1,CANPNLGDKNYGYTF
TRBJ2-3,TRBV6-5,CASSYSQDSTDTQYF
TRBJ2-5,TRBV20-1,CSARSLLETQYF
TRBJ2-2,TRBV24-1,CATSPRSRLRDTGELFF
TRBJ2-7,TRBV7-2,CASSLVLGESYEQYF
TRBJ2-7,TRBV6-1,CASSEAPDSYYEQYF
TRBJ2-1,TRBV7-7,CASSYNAAGVPQLNF
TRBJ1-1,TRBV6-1,CASRDGQGVYPAFF
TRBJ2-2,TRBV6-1,CASSFAQNTGELFF
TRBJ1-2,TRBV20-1,CSAPLRGEGGYTF
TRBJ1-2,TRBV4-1,CASSQVYGEGYTF
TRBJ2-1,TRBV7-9,CASSLGWREGRNNEQFF
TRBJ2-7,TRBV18,CASSPSAGGGYEQYF
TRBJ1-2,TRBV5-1,CASSTSGTWDYTF
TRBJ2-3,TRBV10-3,CAIRWSVGADTDTQYF
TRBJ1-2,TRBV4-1,CASSQEQGGGYTF
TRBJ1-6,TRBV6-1,CASSDRKGDNSPLHF
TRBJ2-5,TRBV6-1,CASSQDFQETQYF
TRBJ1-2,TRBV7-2,CASSLAGTAPYGYTF
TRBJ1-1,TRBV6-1,CASSEVGANTEAFF
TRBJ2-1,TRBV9,CASSVAPAGGLNEQFF
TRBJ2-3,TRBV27,CASSLFYSGGADTQYF
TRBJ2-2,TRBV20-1,CSASGGAGELFF
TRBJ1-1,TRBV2,CASSVSRVGTEAFF
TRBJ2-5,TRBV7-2,CASSLVAGRETQYF
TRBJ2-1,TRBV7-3,CASSSGTGKIF
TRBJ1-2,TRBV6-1,CASSPIRGSYTF
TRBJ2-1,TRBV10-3,CAIRDGERYNEQFF
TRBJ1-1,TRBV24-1,CATSDPGGEAFF
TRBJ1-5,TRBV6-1,CASRLQQGESNQPQHF
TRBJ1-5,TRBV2,CASSLGQSDQPQHF
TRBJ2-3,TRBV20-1,CSAVGVRIDTQYF
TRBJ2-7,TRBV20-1,CSAENPGLPKYEQYF
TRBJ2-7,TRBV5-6,CASSLIGQGYEQYF
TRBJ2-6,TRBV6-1,CASSEGASGANVLTF
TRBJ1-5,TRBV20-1,CSARAGTGGKGQPQHF
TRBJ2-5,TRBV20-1,CSASSGTSGGTGGAQYF